The 7 T cell receptor beta chains reported below all come from one sample, sequenced in a study of T cell responses to AZD1222 COVID-19 vaccine. Sequencing used immunoSEQ multiplex PCR; TCRdb keeps in-frame clones, though not all of them. The sample yields 75,000 to 100,000 clones, roughly 90% seen once. The sample consisted of peripheral blood, taken on day 0 of AZD1222 vaccination. These receptors all stem from an adult in good health.

This sequence joins TRBV30 and TRBJ1-5, with unresolved D. Germline V gives CDR1 GTSNPN, CDR2 SVGIG (reference sequence). V dropped 3 bases and J dropped 2 bases, with 11 bases sitting between them. The CDR3 is made up of 14 amino acids. The CDR3 loop is CAWSVGGGNQPQHF. CDR3 coding DNA: TGTGCCTGGAGCGTGGGCGGAGGCAATCAGCCCCAGCATTTT.

This clone was seen once. The chain has TRBV7-9 and TRBJ1-2; 7 positions match TRBD1. The V gene end was trimmed by 5 bases and the J gene end by 4 bases; junction bases not matched to a gene: 10. The V gene's germline CDR1 is SEHNR and CDR2 FQNEAQ (reference sequence). The CDR3 has 15 residues. The CDR3 sequence is CASSDRDSKFYGYTF. The CDR3, as DNA: TGTGCCAGCAGCGACCGGGACAGCAAATTCTATGGCTACACCTTC.

The chain recombines TRBV29-1 with TRBJ2-1, with D possibly TRBD1 on 6 matching bases. CDR1 is SQVTM, CDR2 ANQGSEA, per germline. With 5 bases removed from V and 7 bases from J, the gap between germline ends came to 9 bases. This CDR3 is 11 amino acids long. The chain's CDR3 is CSVYRANEQFF. The CDR3 DNA sequence: TGCAGCGTTTACAGGGCGAATGAGCAGTTCTTC.

This clone was detected only once. This chain connects TRBV9 to TRBJ1-2; maybe TRBD1 (6 bases). From germline, CDR1 is SGDLS and CDR2 YYNGEE. V lost 4 bases and J lost 7, with 14 bases in between. This CDR3 has 13 amino acids. CDR3 residues: CASSPSPGVGYTF. DNA of the CDR3: TGTGCCAGCAGCCCCTCTCCAGGGGTTGGCTACACCTTC.

This chain uses TRBV5-6 with TRBJ1-4; TRBD1 matches at 10 bases. CDR1 and CDR2 (germline): SGHDT, YYEEEE. Trimming cost V 5 bases and J 7 bases; bases outside gene matches: 5. CDR3 size: 14 residues. The CDR3 DNA reads TGTGCCAGCAGAAGACAGGGGGCGGGTGAAAAACTGTTTTTT. It translates to CASRRQGAGEKLFF.

This clone is a singleton in its sample. The V and J genes are TRBV4-3 and TRBJ2-2, with a weak D call TRBD1 (5 bases). V dropped 2 bases and J dropped 4 bases, with 11 bases sitting between them. This CDR3 comprises 15 residues. CDR1 and CDR2 (germline): LGHNA, YSLEER. DNA for the CDR3: TGCGCCAGCAGCCAATTTAGGGGTTTCACCGGGGAGCTGTTTTTT. This codes for CASSQFRGFTGELFF.

V gene TRBV29-1 combines with J gene TRBJ1-6; D is ambiguous. Trimming cost V 2 bases and J 7 bases, with 12 bases left between them. Germline CDR1 is SQVTM and CDR2 is ANQGSEA. This CDR3 spans 14 amino acids. For the CDR3, the DNA is TGCAGCGTTGAAAATGGGAGCGGGAATTCACCCCTCCACTTT. Amino acids: CSVENGSGNSPLHF.